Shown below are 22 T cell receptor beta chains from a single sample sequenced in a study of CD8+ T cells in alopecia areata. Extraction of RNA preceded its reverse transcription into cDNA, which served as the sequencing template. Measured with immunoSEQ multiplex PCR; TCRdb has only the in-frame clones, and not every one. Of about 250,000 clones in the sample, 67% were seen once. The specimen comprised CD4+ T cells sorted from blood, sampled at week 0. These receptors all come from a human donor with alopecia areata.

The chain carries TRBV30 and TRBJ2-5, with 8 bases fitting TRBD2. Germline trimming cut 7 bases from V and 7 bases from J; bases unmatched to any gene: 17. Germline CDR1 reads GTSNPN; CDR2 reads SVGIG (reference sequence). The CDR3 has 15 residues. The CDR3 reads CALERGSYQEGTQYF. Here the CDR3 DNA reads TGTGCCTTGGAGCGGGGGAGCTACCAAGAAGGGACCCAGTACTTC.

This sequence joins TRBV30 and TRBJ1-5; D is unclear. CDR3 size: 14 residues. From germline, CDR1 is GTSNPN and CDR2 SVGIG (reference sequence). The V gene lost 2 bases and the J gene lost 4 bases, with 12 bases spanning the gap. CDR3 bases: TGTGCCTGGAGTTCTGGAACTGGGAATCAGCCCCAGCATTTT. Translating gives CAWSSGTGNQPQHF.

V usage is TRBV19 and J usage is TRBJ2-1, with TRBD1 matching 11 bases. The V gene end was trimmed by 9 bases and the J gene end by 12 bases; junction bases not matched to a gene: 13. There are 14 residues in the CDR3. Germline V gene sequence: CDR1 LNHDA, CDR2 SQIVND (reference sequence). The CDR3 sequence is CASLDRGLGDAQFF. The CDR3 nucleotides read TGTGCCAGCCTGGACAGGGGGCTTGGAGATGCGCAGTTCTTC.

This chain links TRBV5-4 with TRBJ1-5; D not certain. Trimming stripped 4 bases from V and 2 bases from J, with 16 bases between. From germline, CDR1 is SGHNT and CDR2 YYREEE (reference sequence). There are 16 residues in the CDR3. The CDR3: CASSVTGGLGNQPQHF. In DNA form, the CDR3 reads TGTGCCAGCAGCGTTACGGGAGGATTGGGCAATCAGCCCCAGCATTTT.

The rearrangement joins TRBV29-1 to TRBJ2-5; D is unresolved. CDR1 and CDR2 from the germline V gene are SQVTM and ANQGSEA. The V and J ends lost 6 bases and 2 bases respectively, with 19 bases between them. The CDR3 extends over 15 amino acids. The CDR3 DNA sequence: TGCAGCGTAAGACTGACTCGCACGGTGCAAGAGACCCAGTACTTC. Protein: CSVRLTRTVQETQYF.

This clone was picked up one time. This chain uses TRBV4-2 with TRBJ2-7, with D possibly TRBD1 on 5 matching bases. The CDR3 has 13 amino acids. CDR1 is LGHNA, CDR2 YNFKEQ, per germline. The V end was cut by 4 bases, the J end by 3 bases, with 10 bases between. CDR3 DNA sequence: TGTGCCAGCAGCCCCCGACAGAGCTACGAGCAGTACTTC. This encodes CASSPRQSYEQYF.

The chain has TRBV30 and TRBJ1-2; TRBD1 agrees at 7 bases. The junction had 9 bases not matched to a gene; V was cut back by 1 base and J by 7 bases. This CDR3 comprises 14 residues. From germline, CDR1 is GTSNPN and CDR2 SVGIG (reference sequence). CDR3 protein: CAWSASRQGGGYTF. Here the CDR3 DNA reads TGTGCCTGGAGTGCATCCCGACAGGGAGGTGGCTACACCTTC.

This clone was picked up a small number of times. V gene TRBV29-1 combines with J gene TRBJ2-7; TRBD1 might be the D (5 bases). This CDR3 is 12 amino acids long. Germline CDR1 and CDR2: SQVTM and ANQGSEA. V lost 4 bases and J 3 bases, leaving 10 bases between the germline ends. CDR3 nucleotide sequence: TGCAGCGTTGCCGACAGCCTCTACGAGCAGTACTTC. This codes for CSVADSLYEQYF.

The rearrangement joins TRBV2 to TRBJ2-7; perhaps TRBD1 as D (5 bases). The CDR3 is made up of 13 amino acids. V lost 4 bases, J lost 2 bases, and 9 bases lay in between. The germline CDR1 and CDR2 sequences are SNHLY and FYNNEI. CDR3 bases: TGTGCCAGCAGTGCCAGGGCCCCCTACGAGCAGTACTTC. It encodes CASSARAPYEQYF. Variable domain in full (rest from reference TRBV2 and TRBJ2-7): EPEVTQTPSHQVTQMGQEVILRCVPISNHLYFYWYRQILGQKVEFLVSFYNNEISEKSEIFDDQFSVERPDGSNFTLKIRSTKLEDSAMYFCASSARAPYEQYFGPGTRLTVT.

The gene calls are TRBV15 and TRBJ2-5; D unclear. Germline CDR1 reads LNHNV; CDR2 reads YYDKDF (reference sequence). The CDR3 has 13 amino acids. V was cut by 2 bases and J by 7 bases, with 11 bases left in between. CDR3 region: CATSRIPIGTQYF. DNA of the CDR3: TGTGCCACCAGCAGAATCCCGATCGGGACCCAGTACTTC.

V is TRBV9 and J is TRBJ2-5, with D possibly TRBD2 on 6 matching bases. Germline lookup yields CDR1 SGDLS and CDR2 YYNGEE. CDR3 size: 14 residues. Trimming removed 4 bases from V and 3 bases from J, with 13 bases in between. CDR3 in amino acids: CASSLNGGEETQYF. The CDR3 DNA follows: TGTGCCAGCAGCCTCAATGGAGGGGAAGAGACCCAGTACTTC.

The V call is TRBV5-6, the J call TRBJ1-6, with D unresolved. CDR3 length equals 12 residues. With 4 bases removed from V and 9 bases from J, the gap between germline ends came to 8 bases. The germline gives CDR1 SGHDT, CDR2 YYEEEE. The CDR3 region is CASSLGSSPLHF. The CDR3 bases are TGTGCCAGCAGCCTGGGGAGTTCACCCCTCCACTTT. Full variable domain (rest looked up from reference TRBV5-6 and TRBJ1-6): DAGVTQSPTHLIKTRGQQVTLRCSPKSGHDTVSWYQQALGQGPQFIFQYYEEEERQRGNFPDRFSGHQFPNYSSELNVNALLLGDSALYLCASSLGSSPLHFGNGTRLTVT.

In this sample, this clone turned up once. The CDR3 nucleotides read TGTGCCTGGGAGAGGGATTTCACAGATACGCAGTATTTT. Translated: CAWERDFTDTQYF. This chain joins TRBV30 and TRBJ2-3, with D possibly matching TRBD2 (5 bases). Germline values: CDR1 GTSNPN, CDR2 SVGIG (reference sequence). With 5 bases removed from V and 2 bases from J, the gap between germline ends came to 11 bases. The CDR3 contains 13 residues.

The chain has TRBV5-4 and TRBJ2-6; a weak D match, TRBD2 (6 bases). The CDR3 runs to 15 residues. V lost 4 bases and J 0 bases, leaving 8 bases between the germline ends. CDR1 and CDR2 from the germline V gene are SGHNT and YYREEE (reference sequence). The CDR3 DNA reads TGTGCCAGCAGCCCCGGGGGCTCTGGGGCCAACGTCCTGACTTTC. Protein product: CASSPGGSGANVLTF.

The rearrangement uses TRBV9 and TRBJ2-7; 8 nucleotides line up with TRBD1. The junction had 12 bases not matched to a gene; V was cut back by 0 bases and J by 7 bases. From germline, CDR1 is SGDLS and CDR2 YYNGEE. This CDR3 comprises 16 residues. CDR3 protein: CASSVDPGQGVQEQYF. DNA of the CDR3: TGTGCCAGCAGCGTAGACCCTGGACAGGGAGTACAGGAGCAGTACTTC.

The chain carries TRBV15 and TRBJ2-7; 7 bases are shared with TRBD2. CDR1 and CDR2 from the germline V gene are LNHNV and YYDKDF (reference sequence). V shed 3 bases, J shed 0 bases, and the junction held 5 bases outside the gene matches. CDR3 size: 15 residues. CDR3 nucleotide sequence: TGTGCCACCAGCAGGGGACTACCTACCTCCTACGAGCAGTACTTC. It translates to CATSRGLPTSYEQYF.

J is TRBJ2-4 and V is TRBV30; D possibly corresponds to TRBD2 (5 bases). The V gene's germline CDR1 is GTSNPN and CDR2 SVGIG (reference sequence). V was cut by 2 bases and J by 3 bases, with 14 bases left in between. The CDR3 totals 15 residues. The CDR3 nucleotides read TGTGCCTGGAGTCCCCTCGAGGGTGTCAAAAACATTCAGTACTTC. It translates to CAWSPLEGVKNIQYF.

CDR3 DNA sequence: TGCAGCGCCGGGGGTGCCGGGGAGCTGTTTTTT. Residues: CSAGGAGELFF. The chain links TRBV29-1 to TRBJ2-2; the D gene is possibly TRBD2 (6 bases). Germline CDR1 SQVTM, CDR2 ANQGSEA. V was trimmed by 7 bases and J by 6 bases, leaving 9 bases between them. This CDR3 has 11 residues.

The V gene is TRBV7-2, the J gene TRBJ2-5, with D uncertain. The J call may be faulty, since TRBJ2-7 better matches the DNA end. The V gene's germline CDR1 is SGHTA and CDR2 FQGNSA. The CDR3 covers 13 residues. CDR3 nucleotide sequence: TGTGCCAGCAGCTTGGCTCATTCCTACGAGCAGTACTTC. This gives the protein CASSLAHSYEQYF.

The chain's CDR3 is CAWSVAANEKLFF. The CDR3 nucleotides read TGTGCCTGGAGTGTGGCAGCGAATGAAAAACTGTTTTTT. The genes are TRBV30 and TRBJ1-4; D gene unclear. Per the germline V gene, CDR1 is GTSNPN and CDR2 is SVGIG (reference sequence). This CDR3 region has 13 residues. V was shortened by 0 bases and J by 5 bases, with 7 bases between the two germline ends.

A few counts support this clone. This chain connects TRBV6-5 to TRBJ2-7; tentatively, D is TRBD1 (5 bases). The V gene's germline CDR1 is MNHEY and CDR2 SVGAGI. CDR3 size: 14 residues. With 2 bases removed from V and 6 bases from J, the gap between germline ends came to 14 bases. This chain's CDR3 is CASSYGATLGEQYF. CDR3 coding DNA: TGTGCCAGCAGTTACGGGGCGACTTTGGGCGAGCAGTACTTC.

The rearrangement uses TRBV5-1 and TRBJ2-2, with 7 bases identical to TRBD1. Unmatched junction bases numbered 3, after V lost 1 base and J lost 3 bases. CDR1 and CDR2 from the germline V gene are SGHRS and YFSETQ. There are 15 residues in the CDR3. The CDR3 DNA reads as TGCGCCAGCAGCTTGTACCAGGGGGACACCGGGGAGCTGTTTTTT. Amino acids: CASSLYQGDTGELFF.